The sequence of this T cell receptor beta chain was determined in a study of blood T cell repertoires in COVID-19. For the study at large: Sources were T cells, B-cell-depleted T cells, or PBMCs; the material itself was cDNA or gDNA.

V shed 5 bases and J shed 2 bases, with 15 bases lying between them. This CDR3 comprises 15 residues. The germline gives CDR1 LGHNA, CDR2 YSLEER. Sequenced by immunoSEQ multiplex PCR; TCRdb stores in-frame clones only, minus some. The table records approximately 160,000 clones, almost 85% of them present only once. The TCR comes from a man aged 18 to 35 with active or convalescent COVID-19. Input material: peripheral blood. The V and J genes are TRBV4-3 and TRBJ1-2; no clear D. The CDR3 bases are TGCGCCAGCAGCACATCAGCGTTAACCAACTATGGCTACACCTTC. This codes for CASSTSALTNYGYTF.